The next 16 T cell receptor beta chains were all read from a single sample in a study of T cell responses to AZD1222 COVID-19 vaccine. Profiled with immunoSEQ multiplex PCR; TCRdb holds only in-frame clones, not every one. The table has 100,000 to 130,000 clones, about 92% seen once. Sequencing was performed on peripheral blood, taken 28 days after the second AZD1222 dose. The receptors were gathered from an adult who received the AZD1222 COVID-19 vaccine.

The V gene is TRBV6-6, the J gene TRBJ1-6; D possibly corresponds to TRBD1 (6 bases). The ends were cut back, 6 bases at V and 10 bases at J, with 16 bases in the middle. CDR3 size: 14 residues. Germline CDR1 MNHNY, CDR2 SVGAGI (reference sequence). The CDR3 loop reads CASSRRGAGSPLHF. CDR3 DNA: TGTGCCAGCAGCCGCCGGGGGGCAGGCTCACCCCTCCACTTT.

V usage is TRBV7-2 and J usage is TRBJ2-7; perhaps TRBD1 as D (5 bases). This CDR3 contains 13 residues. V was clipped by 6 bases and J by 0 bases, with 9 bases between them. Germline V lookup: CDR1 SGHTA, CDR2 FQGNSA. Here the CDR3 DNA reads TGTGCCAGCAGGCACAGGAGCTCCTACGAGCAGTACTTC. It encodes CASRHRSSYEQYF.

V and J are TRBV27 and TRBJ1-1, with D perhaps TRBD1 (5 bases). The V gene lost 7 bases and the J gene lost 1 base, with 16 bases spanning the gap. Germline CDR1 reads MNHEY; CDR2 reads SMNVEV (reference sequence). The CDR3 has 15 amino acids. The CDR3 DNA follows: TGTGCCAGCACCTTACACTCCCAGGGGAACACTGAAGCTTTCTTT. Amino acid sequence: CASTLHSQGNTEAFF.

This sequence joins TRBV6-6 and TRBJ2-1, with D tentatively TRBD1 (7 bases). The CDR3 runs to 12 residues. V shed 3 bases and J shed 9 bases, with 9 bases lying between them. Germline V gene data show CDR1 as MNHNY and CDR2 as SVGAGI (reference sequence). This chain's CDR3 is CASSYQGGEQFF. In nucleotides, the CDR3 is TGTGCCAGCAGTTATCAGGGGGGTGAGCAGTTCTTC.

The chain uses TRBV11-2 and TRBJ2-1, with D perhaps matching TRBD2 (7 bases). V dropped 4 bases and J dropped 4 bases, with 17 bases sitting between them. Germline V gene sequence: CDR1 SGHAT, CDR2 FQNNGV. The CDR3 is 16 residues long. The CDR3 spells CASSSLRGAGYNEQFF. CDR3 nucleotide sequence: TGTGCCAGCAGCTCCTTACGGGGGGCGGGGTACAATGAGCAGTTCTTC. Full variable domain (rest looked up from reference TRBV11-2 and TRBJ2-1): EAGVAQSPRYKIIEKRQSVAFWCNPISGHATLYWYQQILGQGPKLLIQFQNNGVVDDSQLPKDRFSAERLKGVDSTLKIQPAKLEDSAVYLCASSSLRGAGYNEQFFGPGTRLTVL.

This chain links TRBV18 with TRBJ1-1, with D uncertain. This CDR3 is built from 14 residues. CDR1 KGHSH and CDR2 LQKENI come from the germline V gene. With 0 bases removed from V and 5 bases from J, the gap between germline ends came to 10 bases. The CDR3 region is CASSPPAPRTEAFF. CDR3 DNA sequence: TGTGCCAGCTCACCACCCGCCCCCCGGACTGAAGCTTTCTTT.

The chain links TRBV6-2 or TRBV6-3 to TRBJ2-7; D gene ambiguous. The V end was cut by 5 bases, the J end by 0 bases, with 17 bases between. There are 16 residues in the CDR3. Germline V gene sequence: CDR1 MNHEY, CDR2 SVGEGT. The CDR3 loop is CASSTRTLNSSYEQYF. In DNA, the CDR3 is TGTGCCAGCAGTACCAGGACGTTGAATAGCTCCTACGAGCAGTACTTC.

The chain employs TRBV12-5 and TRBJ1-5; 8 bases match TRBD1. Germline V gives CDR1 LGHNT, CDR2 FRNRAP. The J segment lost 0 bases and the V segment lost 6 bases, leaving 7 bases of the junction unmatched. The CDR3 has 16 residues. The CDR3 loop reads CASGTQGAGSNQPQHF. The CDR3 nucleotides are TGTGCTAGTGGGACGCAGGGGGCTGGTAGCAATCAGCCCCAGCATTTT.

The J gene is TRBJ2-2, the V gene TRBV7-6, with D perhaps matching TRBD2 (5 bases). V shed 6 bases and J shed 2 bases, with 22 bases lying between them. CDR3 length equals 18 residues. Germline V gene data show CDR1 as SGHVS and CDR2 as FNYEAQ. The CDR3 region has the DNA TGTGCCAGCAGTCCCAGCGCGGGCAGACTGAAAAACACCGGGGAGCTGTTTTTT. Translation: CASSPSAGRLKNTGELFF.

The V call is TRBV19, the J call TRBJ2-1, with 12 nucleotides matching TRBD2. Germline CDR1 LNHDA, CDR2 SQIVND (reference sequence). The ends lost 5 bases at V and 7 bases at J; junction bases unmatched: 6. The CDR3 is 15 residues long. In DNA, the CDR3 is TGTGCCAGTAGTGTGGCCCTAGCGGGAGGGAATGAGCAGTTCTTC. Translated, it gives CASSVALAGGNEQFF.

This chain joins TRBV19 and TRBJ2-1; 10 bases match TRBD2. This CDR3 spans 16 amino acids. Germline-derived CDR1 and CDR2 are LNHDA and SQIVND (reference sequence). J gave up 1 base and V 5 bases, and 5 bases lay outside the gene matches. CDR3 in DNA: TGTGCCAGTAGTGCTAGCGGGGGAAGTTCCTACAATGAGCAGTTCTTC. This translates into CASSASGGSSYNEQFF.

The gene calls are TRBV5-1 and TRBJ2-7; D might be TRBD1 (6 bases). This CDR3 has 12 amino acids. The V gene lost 7 bases and the J gene lost 6 bases, with 14 bases spanning the gap. Germline-derived CDR1 and CDR2 are SGHRS and YFSETQ. CDR3 sequence reads: CASLSGVGEQYF. Here the CDR3 DNA reads TGCGCCAGCCTCTCAGGGGTGGGCGAGCAGTACTTC.

This clone has only one observation. J is TRBJ1-6 and V is TRBV5-1, with no clear D. Germline loops: CDR1 SGHRS, CDR2 YFSETQ. The CDR3 runs to 15 residues. V was cut by 0 bases and J by 8 bases, with 12 bases left in between. The CDR3 is CASSLAENLHSPLHF. As DNA, the CDR3 is TGCGCCAGCAGCTTGGCAGAGAACCTCCATTCACCCCTCCACTTT.

The V call is TRBV27, the J call TRBJ1-1, with D unclear. CDR1 MNHEY and CDR2 SMNVEV come from the germline V gene (reference sequence). The CDR3 runs 13 residues. Trimming left V 5 bases short and J 4 bases short, with 11 bases between. CDR3 nucleotide sequence: TGTGCCAGCAGTCAGAGGGTGGGCACTGAAGCTTTCTTT. This codes for CASSQRVGTEAFF.

The chain couples TRBV6-2 or TRBV6-3 to TRBJ1-5; TRBD1 is a possible D gene (5 bases). Germline V lookup: CDR1 MNHEY, CDR2 SVGEGT. Trimming took 2 bases from V and 4 from J, leaving 9 bases between them. The CDR3 extends over 14 amino acids. CDR3 sequence reads: CASSYVWGNQPQHF. DNA of the CDR3: TGTGCCAGCAGTTACGTGTGGGGGAATCAGCCCCAGCATTTT.

The chain combines TRBV29-1 with TRBJ2-3; D is possibly TRBD1 (6 bases). V was cut by 6 bases and J by 0 bases, with 25 bases left in between. The CDR3 is 18 residues long. The V gene's germline CDR1 is SQVTM and CDR2 ANQGSEA. CDR3 in DNA: TGCAGCGTCATAAAGAGGGGGACCCCTTCTCTTAGCACAGATACGCAGTATTTT. This codes for CSVIKRGTPSLSTDTQYF.